The next 2 T cell receptor beta chains were all read from a single sample in a study of Ad26.COV2.S vaccination and SARS-CoV-2 variants. Clones were read by immunoSEQ multiplex PCR, and TCRdb kept only the in-frame ones, dropping some. The sample records about 440,000 clones, about 90% being singletons. Treatment: some 20 received Ad26.COV2.S at low or high dose, single or two shots; roughly five received placebo; per-sample allocation not given. Sampling happened 63 days after the first vaccine or placebo injection. This material consisted of peripheral blood, taken in a trial of Ad26.COV2.S vaccine versus placebo. These receptor sequences come from a person aged 18 to 59 who received the Ad26.COV2.S COVID-19 vaccine or a placebo.

This clone was counted between two and nine times. CDR3 DNA sequence: TGTGCCAGCAGTGAGACAGTTTATAGCAATCAGCCCCAGCATTTT. This encodes CASSETVYSNQPQHF. The chain recombines TRBV6-1 with TRBJ1-5; TRBD1 might be the D (5 bases). V was trimmed by 3 bases and J by 0 bases, leaving 9 bases between them. This CDR3 has 15 amino acids. Per germline, CDR1 MNHNS and CDR2 SASEGT.

This clone came up once. V is TRBV11-2 and J is TRBJ2-5; TRBD2 matches at 9 bases. The CDR3 spans 16 residues. The germline gives CDR1 SGHAT, CDR2 FQNNGV. The J segment lost 1 base and the V segment lost 2 bases, leaving 5 bases of the junction unmatched. The CDR3 DNA reads as TGTGCCAGCAGCTTAAGGCTAGCGGGACTCCAAGAGACCCAGTACTTC. This gives the protein CASSLRLAGLQETQYF.